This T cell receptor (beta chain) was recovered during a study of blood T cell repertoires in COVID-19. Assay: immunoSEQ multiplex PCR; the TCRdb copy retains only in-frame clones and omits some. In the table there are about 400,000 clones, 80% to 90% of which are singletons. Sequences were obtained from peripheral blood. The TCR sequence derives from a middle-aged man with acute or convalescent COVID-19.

The CDR3 spells CASSKGQGTQNGYTF. The CDR3 DNA follows: TGTGCCAGCAGTAAAGGTCAGGGGACACAGAATGGCTACACCTTC. The gene calls are TRBV6-6 and TRBJ1-2, with D perhaps matching TRBD1 (6 bases). V lost 5 bases and J 6 bases, leaving 19 bases between the germline ends. The CDR3 loop spans 15 amino acids. Germline V gives CDR1 MNHNY, CDR2 SVGAGI (reference sequence).